Presented here are 11 T cell receptor beta chains from one specimen sequenced in a study of T cells in localized non-small cell lung cancer (dated by TCRdb to the early 2020s). The library was made by the immunoSEQ multiplex PCR assay. The table was pulled from immuneACCESS by TCRdb, which kept in-frame rearrangements only. Such tables lose some clones; where checked, under half of the loss comes from unresolved V genes, and the rest has no known cause. Here the sample has approximately 31,000 clones; 85% to 95% occur a single time. The top ten clonotypes cover roughly 0.7% of the sample. The sample here was peripheral blood, taken before any cancer treatment. The receptors stem from a woman aged 40 to 75 with stage I lung adenocarcinoma.

Notes on this clone: Other DNA sequences in the sample encode the same CDR3. The chain joins TRBV4-3 to TRBJ2-2; a possible D gene is TRBD1 (5 bases). Germline CDR1 reads LGHNA; CDR2 reads YSLEER. Trimming stripped 4 bases from V and 2 bases from J, with 11 bases between. The CDR3 totals 15 residues. CDR3 DNA sequence: TGCGCCAGCAGCCTTTGGACATCTAACACCGGGGAGCTGTTTTTT. It codes for CASSLWTSNTGELFF.

This chain joins TRBV28 and TRBJ2-1; the D gene is possibly TRBD2 (7 bases). Deletions cut 2 bases from V and 9 bases from J, with 11 bases between. Germline V gene data show CDR1 as MDHEN and CDR2 as SYDVKM. The CDR3 is 13 amino acids. The DNA of the CDR3 is TGTGCCAGCAGTTTAGGGAGGGGGGCTGAGCAGTTCTTC. Residues: CASSLGRGAEQFF.

This clone was picked up a small number of times. The chain employs TRBV12-5 and TRBJ1-5, with D tentatively TRBD1 (5 bases). The CDR3 has 13 amino acids. V was trimmed by 8 bases and J by 3 bases, leaving 11 bases between them. The germline CDR1 and CDR2 sequences are LGHNT and FRNRAP. The CDR3 spells CASSRGTNQPQHF. The CDR3 DNA is TGTGCTAGTTCCCGGGGGACCAATCAGCCCCAGCATTTT. The full variable domain, with the rest looked up from reference TRBV12-5 and TRBJ1-5, is DARVTQTPRHKVTEMGQEVTMRCQPILGHNTVFWYRQTMMQGLELLAYFRNRAPLDDSGMPKDRFSAEMPDATLATLKIQPSEPRDSAVYFCASSRGTNQPQHFGDGTRLSIL.

This chain joins TRBV15 and TRBJ1-4; D gene ambiguous. Germline V gene data show CDR1 as LNHNV and CDR2 as YYDKDF (reference sequence). With 0 bases removed from V and 4 bases from J, the gap between germline ends came to 12 bases. This CDR3 spans 16 amino acids. This CDR3 is CATSRDPTAINEKLFF. Written as DNA, the CDR3 is TGTGCCACCAGCAGAGACCCCACAGCAATTAATGAAAAACTGTTTTTT.

V gene TRBV18 combines with J gene TRBJ2-7; D is ambiguous. The germline V and J ends were trimmed by 2 bases and 1 base, with 12 bases remaining between them. The CDR3 has 15 amino acids. From germline, CDR1 is KGHSH and CDR2 LQKENI. The CDR3 region is CASSPGHATSYEQYF. CDR3 bases: TGTGCCAGCTCACCAGGGCACGCAACTTCCTACGAGCAGTACTTC. Filled out from reference TRBV18 and TRBJ2-7, the complete variable domain reads NAGVMQNPRHLVRRRGQEARLRCSPMKGHSHVYWYRQLPEEGLKFMVYLQKENIIDESGMPKERFSAEFPKEGPSILRIQQVVRGDSAAYFCASSPGHATSYEQYFGPGTRLTVT.

The chain recombines TRBV6-1 with TRBJ1-2; D possibly corresponds to TRBD1 (6 bases). Germline CDR1 reads MNHNS; CDR2 reads SASEGT. V was pared by 4 bases and J by 6 bases, with 18 bases between. The CDR3 runs to 15 residues. The CDR3: CASSAGGRGFDGYTF. As DNA, the CDR3 is TGTGCCAGCAGTGCCGGGGGCAGGGGTTTCGATGGCTACACCTTC.

The V and J genes are TRBV19 and TRBJ1-1; 8 bases agree with TRBD1. With V trimmed by 6 bases and J by 1 base, 4 bases remained unmatched. The V gene's germline CDR1 is LNHDA and CDR2 SQIVND (reference sequence). The length of the CDR3 is 14 residues. Written as DNA, the CDR3 is TGTGCCAGTAGCACAGGGGGATGGAACACTGAAGCTTTCTTT. The encoded protein is CASSTGGWNTEAFF.

V and J are TRBV6-4 and TRBJ2-1, with unresolved D. Looked up from germline, CDR1 is MRHNA and CDR2 is SNTAGT. V dropped 4 bases and J dropped 0 bases, with 7 bases sitting between them. This CDR3 spans 14 amino acids. CDR3 sequence reads: CASSGGDSYNEQFF. CDR3 bases: TGTGCCAGCAGTGGAGGAGACTCCTACAATGAGCAGTTCTTC.

The J gene is TRBJ1-1, the V gene TRBV6-6, with no clear D. Trimming left V 10 bases short and J 2 bases short, with 8 bases between. This CDR3 spans 11 amino acids. Germline lookup yields CDR1 MNHNY and CDR2 SVGAGI (reference sequence). The CDR3 DNA reads TGTGCCACCGCCCCAAACACTGAAGCTTTCTTT. This translates into CATAPNTEAFF.

This chain uses TRBV29-1 with TRBJ1-3; TRBD1 is a possible D gene (5 bases). The germline CDR1 and CDR2 sequences are SQVTM and ANQGSEA. Trimming shortened V by 7 bases and J by 0 bases, and 10 bases separated the two germline ends. The CDR3 sequence is 13 residues long. DNA for the CDR3: TGCAGCGCCTCGGACAACTCTGGAAACACCATATATTTT. This codes for CSASDNSGNTIYF.

V is TRBV19 and J is TRBJ2-7; the match to TRBD1 covers 10 bases. Germline CDR1 reads LNHDA; CDR2 reads SQIVND (reference sequence). With 6 bases clipped from V and 7 bases from J, the junction kept 12 bases outside the gene matches. CDR3 length: 15 residues. CDR3 residues: CASRVQGQGSWEQYF. Written as DNA, the CDR3 is TGTGCCAGTAGAGTCCAGGGACAGGGGTCCTGGGAGCAGTACTTC.